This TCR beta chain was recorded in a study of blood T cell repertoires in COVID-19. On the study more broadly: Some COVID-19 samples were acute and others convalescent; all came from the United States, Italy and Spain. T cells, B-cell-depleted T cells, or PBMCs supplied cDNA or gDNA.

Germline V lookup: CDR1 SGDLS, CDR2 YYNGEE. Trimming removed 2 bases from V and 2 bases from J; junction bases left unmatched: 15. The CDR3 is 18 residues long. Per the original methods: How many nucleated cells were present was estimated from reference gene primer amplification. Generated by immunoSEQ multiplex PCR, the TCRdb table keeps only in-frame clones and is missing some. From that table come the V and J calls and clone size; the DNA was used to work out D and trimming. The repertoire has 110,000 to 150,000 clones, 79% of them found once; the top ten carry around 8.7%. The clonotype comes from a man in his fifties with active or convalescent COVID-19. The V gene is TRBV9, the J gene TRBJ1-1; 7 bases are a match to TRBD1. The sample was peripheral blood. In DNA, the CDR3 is TGTGCCAGCAGCGTTAAGCCAACAGGGGTAAAGGGAAACACTGAAGCTTTCTTT. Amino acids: CASSVKPTGVKGNTEAFF.